Following are 24 T cell receptor beta chains from one sample sequenced in a study of cytomegalovirus exposure and HLA in healthy donors. It was with 60 Vbeta and 13 Jbeta primers that the PCR ran. Here immunoSEQ multiplex PCR was the method, and the copy in TCRdb shows in-frame clones only, minus some. Here the sample spans about 98,000 clones, about 81% being singletons. The sample consisted of PBMCs. The receptors derive from a man aged 40-49 years in good health and CMV-seronegative.

The chain links TRBV7-6 to TRBJ2-3, with 8 bases lining up with TRBD1. The ends lost 8 bases at V and 4 bases at J; junction bases unmatched: 14. Germline V lookup: CDR1 SGHVS, CDR2 FNYEAQ. CDR3 length: 16 amino acids. The CDR3 DNA sequence: TGTGCCAGCCTCAAAAGGACAGGGTCTTCATCAGATACGCAGTATTTT. It translates to CASLKRTGSSSDTQYF.

This sequence joins TRBV13 and TRBJ1-5; D unresolved. The CDR3 extends over 13 amino acids. V shed 3 bases and J shed 1 base, with 4 bases lying between them. The germline gives CDR1 PRHDT, CDR2 FYEKMQ (reference sequence). As DNA, the CDR3 is TGTGCCAGCAGCTTCCAGAGCAATCAGCCCCAGCATTTT. It is translated as CASSFQSNQPQHF.

The chain links TRBV4-2 to TRBJ2-7; D not resolved. The CDR3 consists of 14 residues. Deletions cut 0 bases from V and 3 bases from J, with 9 bases between. CDR1 LGHNA and CDR2 YNFKEQ come from the germline V gene. DNA of the CDR3: TGTGCCAGCAGCCAAGACCGGAGCGACTACGAGCAGTACTTC. Translated, it gives CASSQDRSDYEQYF.

This chain uses TRBV5-1 with TRBJ2-1; 12 bases map to TRBD2. The V gene's germline CDR1 is SGHRS and CDR2 YFSETQ. V dropped 4 bases and J dropped 3; count of bases not matched to a gene: 2. The CDR3 contains 15 residues. CDR3 DNA sequence: TGCGCCAGCAGCAAACTAGCGGGAGGCTACAATGAGCAGTTCTTC. Its translation: CASSKLAGGYNEQFF.

The rearrangement uses TRBV5-6 and TRBJ2-5; maybe TRBD2 (6 bases). Deletions cut 1 base from V and 11 bases from J, with 12 bases between. This CDR3 has 12 amino acids. Germline V CDR1 and CDR2: SGHDT, YYEEEE. CDR3: CASSLKGLGQYF. Here the CDR3 DNA reads TGTGCCAGCAGCTTGAAGGGACTTGGTCAGTACTTC.

The rearrangement joins TRBV5-6 to TRBJ1-3; D possibly corresponds to TRBD1 (5 bases). CDR1 is SGHDT and CDR2 is YYEEEE in the germline V gene. The CDR3 has 15 amino acids. Deletions cut 1 base from V and 0 bases from J, with 8 bases between. CDR3 DNA sequence: TGTGCCAGCAGCTTGACAGGCCCCTCTGGAAACACCATATATTTT. Protein: CASSLTGPSGNTIYF.

The chain recombines TRBV5-8 with TRBJ2-3; D is perhaps TRBD2 (5 bases). Germline V gene sequence: CDR1 SGHTS, CDR2 YDEGEE. Between the trimmed V and J ends, which lost 0 bases and 0 bases, there was a span of 17 bases. The CDR3 is 18 residues long. CDR3 loop: CASSLGKEAVRSTDTQYF. CDR3 DNA sequence: TGTGCCAGCAGCTTGGGGAAGGAGGCGGTAAGAAGCACAGATACGCAGTATTTT.

The chain combines TRBV7-2 with TRBJ1-5; TRBD1 might be the D (6 bases). V was pared by 7 bases and J by 0 bases, with 13 bases between. CDR1 SGHTA and CDR2 FQGNSA come from the germline V gene. CDR3 length: 15 residues. CDR3 amino acids: CASNTQGYSNQPQHF. In DNA, the CDR3 is TGTGCCAGCAACACACAGGGTTATAGCAATCAGCCCCAGCATTTT.

The gene calls are TRBV7-9 and TRBJ1-2, with 10 bases fitting TRBD1. V shed 6 bases, J shed 4 bases, and the junction held 8 bases outside the gene matches. CDR1 is SEHNR and CDR2 is FQNEAQ in the germline V gene (reference sequence). The CDR3 contains 15 residues. CDR3 protein: CASSSAGQGTYGYTF. The DNA for the CDR3 is TGTGCCAGCAGTTCAGCGGGACAGGGGACCTATGGCTACACCTTC.

The rearrangement links TRBV19 to TRBJ2-1, with 8 bases fitting TRBD1. CDR3 length: 13 amino acids. J gave up 5 bases and V 8 bases, and 5 bases lay outside the gene matches. Germline V lookup: CDR1 LNHDA, CDR2 SQIVND (reference sequence). The CDR3 reads CASSDRAHNEQFF. The DNA for the CDR3 is TGTGCCAGTTCGGACAGGGCCCACAATGAGCAGTTCTTC.

This chain uses TRBV10-3 with TRBJ2-2; 9 bases are a match to TRBD1. The CDR3 contains 13 residues. The trim removed 11 bases at V and 4 bases at J, leaving 5 bases unmatched. In germline, CDR1 is ENHRY, CDR2 SYGVKD. CDR3 sequence (DNA): TGTGCCCTAGGGGACAGGGTCACCGGGGAGCTGTTTTTT. Translating gives CALGDRVTGELFF.

The chain joins TRBV4-1 to TRBJ1-4, with 7 bases fitting TRBD1. Looked up from germline, CDR1 is MGHRA and CDR2 is YSYEKL. Losses at the gene ends were 0 bases for V and 7 bases for J; bases not matched to a gene: 5. The CDR3 runs to 15 residues. The CDR3 DNA reads TGCGCCAGCAGCCAAGAGACAGGGAATATTGAAAAACTGTTTTTT. This gives the protein CASSQETGNIEKLFF.

The chain has TRBV5-1 and TRBJ2-7, with unresolved D. V dropped 0 bases and J dropped 0 bases, with 4 bases sitting between them. Germline V gene data show CDR1 as SGHRS and CDR2 as YFSETQ. The CDR3 extends over 13 amino acids. Here the CDR3 DNA reads TGCGCCAGCAGCTTGGACACCTCCTACGAGCAGTACTTC. Encoded protein: CASSLDTSYEQYF.

V and J are TRBV11-3 and TRBJ2-3, with TRBD1 matching over 8 bases. Trimming removed 5 bases from V and 0 bases from J; junction bases left unmatched: 4. This CDR3 contains 15 residues. Germline V gene lookup returns CDR1 SGHNT and CDR2 YENEEA. This chain's CDR3 is CASSPGTGSTDTQYF. DNA for the CDR3: TGTGCCAGCAGCCCGGGGACAGGTAGCACAGATACGCAGTATTTT.

The chain links TRBV10-3 to TRBJ2-3; TRBD2 might be the D (7 bases). This CDR3 is 16 amino acids long. Germline V gene sequence: CDR1 ENHRY, CDR2 SYGVKD. Trimming left V 2 bases short and J 4 bases short, with 16 bases between. In DNA, the CDR3 is TGTGCCATCAGTGAGGCTGGGGGGGGCGGCGCAGATACGCAGTATTTT. Its translation is CAISEAGGGGADTQYF.

This clone was seen only a few times. The V and J genes are TRBV19 and TRBJ2-7, with TRBD1 matching over 10 bases. This CDR3 has 13 residues. The V segment lost 6 bases and the J segment 7 bases; nucleotides outside the gene matches: 6. The germline V gene has CDR1 LNHDA and CDR2 SQIVND (reference sequence). This chain's CDR3 is CASRGQGTGEQYF. CDR3 in DNA: TGTGCCAGTAGGGGACAGGGGACGGGGGAGCAGTACTTC.

CDR3 residues: CASSLDRTKSSYNSPLHF. CDR3 sequence (DNA): TGTGCCAGCAGCTTAGACAGGACAAAAAGCTCCTATAATTCACCCCTCCACTTT. This chain connects TRBV7-9 to TRBJ1-6, with D perhaps matching TRBD1 (5 bases). This CDR3 comprises 18 residues. Germline assignment: CDR1 SEHNR and CDR2 FQNEAQ (reference sequence). V was pared by 1 base and J by 0 bases, with 13 bases between.

The chain is built from TRBV9 and TRBJ1-5; tentatively, D is TRBD1 (6 bases). This CDR3 spans 15 amino acids. The V end lost 3 bases, the J end lost 5 bases, and 15 bases lay between the germline ends. Germline V gene lookup returns CDR1 SGDLS and CDR2 YYNGEE. The CDR3 protein is CASSAGTCGDQPQHF. CDR3 bases: TGTGCCAGCAGCGCCGGGACATGCGGCGATCAGCCCCAGCATTTT.

This rearrangement joins TRBV29-1 to TRBJ1-5, with D possibly being TRBD1 (6 bases). Trimming pared 4 bases from V and 5 bases from J, leaving 15 bases between. This CDR3 is built from 14 residues. Germline-derived CDR1 and CDR2 are SQVTM and ANQGSEA. The CDR3 bases are TGCAGCGTTGCCGCCACAGGGTTTGATCAGCCCCAGCATTTT. This translates into CSVAATGFDQPQHF.

The chain has TRBV5-1 and TRBJ2-2; D is possibly TRBD1 (5 bases). Deletions cut 0 bases from V and 5 bases from J, with 14 bases between. The CDR3 extends over 16 amino acids. Germline CDR1 is SGHRS and CDR2 is YFSETQ. In DNA form, the CDR3 reads TGCGCCAGCAGCTTGGTAGGACAAGGCCGGACCGGGGAGCTGTTTTTT. Its translation: CASSLVGQGRTGELFF.

This clone is a singleton in its sample. The V and J genes are TRBV14 and TRBJ1-2, with 7 positions matching TRBD1. The V gene's germline CDR1 is SGHDN and CDR2 FVKESK. The CDR3 contains 14 residues. V shed 6 bases, J shed 3 bases, and the junction held 7 bases outside the gene matches. The CDR3 protein is CASSVGQQHYGYTF. In DNA form, the CDR3 reads TGTGCCAGCAGTGTGGGACAGCAGCACTATGGCTACACCTTC. Supplemented by reference TRBV14 and TRBJ1-2, the full variable domain reads EAGVTQFPSHSVIEKGQTVTLRCDPISGHDNLYWYRRVMGKEIKFLLHFVKESKQDESGMPNNRFLAERTGGTYSTLKVQPAELEDSGVYFCASSVGQQHYGYTFGSGTRLTVV.

Of note for this clone: At one end the junction does not follow the germline gene, possibly because of a read error. J is TRBJ1-6 and V is TRBV18; 9 nucleotides align to TRBD1. The CDR3 totals 16 residues. Germline CDR1 reads KGHSH; CDR2 reads LQKENI. For the CDR3, the DNA is TGTGCTAGCTCACATTCTCCGGGACAGGGTAACGGACCCCTCCACTTT. This sequence encodes CASSHSPGQGNGPLHF. Complete variable domain (other parts from reference TRBV18 and TRBJ1-6): NAGVMQNPRHLVRRRGQEARLRCSPMKGHSHVYWYRQLPEEGLKFMVYLQKENIIDESGMPKERFSAEFPKEGPSILRIQQVVRGDSAAYFCASSHSPGQGNGPLHFGNGTRLTVT.

This clone was found a few times. The chain joins TRBV6-6 to TRBJ1-5; 9 bases align to TRBD1. This CDR3 is 15 amino acids long. Germline V CDR1 and CDR2: MNHNY, SVGAGI (reference sequence). Unmatched junction bases numbered 8, after V lost 6 bases and J lost 5 bases. The CDR3 DNA is TGTGCCAGCAGAAGGGACAGGGAGGGCTATCAGCCCCAGCATTTT. This encodes CASRRDREGYQPQHF.

This rearrangement joins TRBV13 to TRBJ2-7, with a tentative D call TRBD2 (5 bases). The CDR3 is made up of 13 amino acids. V lost 0 bases, J lost 4 bases, and 7 bases lay in between. CDR1 PRHDT and CDR2 FYEKMQ come from the germline V gene (reference sequence). The CDR3 DNA follows: TGTGCCAGCAGCTTAGGTGGCGGGTACGAGCAGTACTTC. This codes for CASSLGGGYEQYF.